Listed here are 10 T cell receptor beta chains from one sample, sequenced in a study of blood T cell repertoires in COVID-19. Here immunoSEQ multiplex PCR was the method, and the copy in TCRdb shows in-frame clones only, minus some. Altogether around 400,000 clones are present, 70% to 90% being singletons, with the ten largest covering more than 1%. The sample consisted of peripheral blood. The receptor source for this set is a man in his forties with acute or convalescent COVID-19.

The rearrangement links TRBV30 to TRBJ2-7; 10 bases line up with TRBD2. Trimming at V came to 2 bases and at J to 3 bases, leaving 4 bases not matched to a gene. The CDR3 loop spans 14 amino acids. Per germline, CDR1 GTSNPN and CDR2 SVGIG (reference sequence). The CDR3 here is CAWSRGLADYEQYF. CDR3 coding DNA: TGTGCCTGGAGTAGAGGACTAGCGGACTACGAGCAGTACTTC. Complete variable domain (other parts from reference TRBV30 and TRBJ2-7): SQTIHQWPATLVQPVGSPLSLECTVEGTSNPNLYWYRQAAGRGLQLLFYSVGIGQISSEVPQNLSASRPQDRQFILSSKKLLLSDSGFYLCAWSRGLADYEQYFGPGTRLTVT.

This clone was recorded once. The chain is built from TRBV27 and TRBJ2-1, with 10 bases aligning to TRBD2. V gave up 3 bases and J gave up 6 bases; unmatched junction bases: 5. The CDR3 runs to 15 residues. Germline V gene lookup returns CDR1 MNHEY and CDR2 SMNVEV (reference sequence). DNA for the CDR3: TGTGCCAGCAGTTTTACCGGGACTAGCGTCAATGAGCAGTTCTTC. It encodes CASSFTGTSVNEQFF.

The chain employs TRBV2 and TRBJ1-1; 10 bases line up with TRBD1. Germline V gives CDR1 SNHLY, CDR2 FYNNEI. The CDR3 totals 14 residues. Trimming removed 6 bases from V and 5 bases from J; junction bases left unmatched: 6. CDR3 sequence reads: CASRETGGGTEAFF. DNA of the CDR3: TGTGCCAGCAGAGAGACAGGGGGCGGAACTGAAGCTTTCTTT.

V gene TRBV6-5 combines with J gene TRBJ1-5; D gene uncertain. V was trimmed by 2 bases and J by 6 bases, leaving 8 bases between them. The V gene's germline CDR1 is MNHEY and CDR2 SVGAGI. The CDR3 length is 13 residues. The CDR3 DNA is TGTGCCAGCAGTTACGGACGGGGTCAGCCCCAGCATTTT. This codes for CASSYGRGQPQHF.

The rearrangement joins TRBV5-1 to TRBJ1-5, with 10 bases that match TRBD1. Germline lookup yields CDR1 SGHRS and CDR2 YFSETQ. The CDR3 extends over 15 amino acids. V lost 0 bases to trimming and J lost 6 bases; unmatched junction nucleotides: 3. The CDR3 bases are TGCGCCAGCAGCTTGGGACAGGGGGCTGGTCAGCCCCAGCATTTT. Its protein product is CASSLGQGAGQPQHF. The entire variable domain, with the rest obtained from reference TRBV5-1 and TRBJ1-5, is as follows: KAGVTQTPRYLIKTRGQQVTLSCSPISGHRSVSWYQQTPGQGLQFLFEYFSETQRNKGNFPGRFSGRQFSNSRSEMNVSTLELGDSALYLCASSLGQGAGQPQHFGDGTRLSIL.

The rearrangement joins TRBV6-1 to TRBJ1-3, with D unresolved. V lost 1 base and J lost 5, with 24 bases in between. Germline V gene lookup returns CDR1 MNHNS and CDR2 SASEGT. The CDR3 sequence is 19 residues long. The CDR3 nucleotides are TGTGCCAGCAGTGAAGAAAGGTACCCGGGGAGAACCTCAAGAAACACCATATATTTT. It codes for CASSEERYPGRTSRNTIYF.

The CDR3 loop reads CASSATQLEPQHF. DNA of the CDR3: TGTGCCAGCTCAGCCACACAATTGGAGCCCCAGCATTTT. This chain joins TRBV18 and TRBJ1-5; D is unresolved. The length of the CDR3 is 13 residues. V dropped 5 bases and J dropped 8 bases, with 13 bases sitting between them. Germline assignment: CDR1 KGHSH and CDR2 LQKENI.

The CDR3 bases are TGTGCCAGTGGGAGGCAGGGCTCTTGGGGAGAAAAACTGTTTTTT. Translation: CASGRQGSWGEKLFF. V is TRBV5-6 and J is TRBJ1-4; a weak D match, TRBD1 (5 bases). Germline loops: CDR1 SGHDT, CDR2 YYEEEE. This CDR3 spans 15 amino acids. V was shortened by 8 bases and J by 8 bases, with 22 bases between the two germline ends.

The rearrangement joins TRBV28 to TRBJ1-5; the match to TRBD1 covers 8 bases. Germline CDR1 and CDR2: MDHEN and SYDVKM. The trim removed 6 bases at V and 0 bases at J, leaving 16 bases unmatched. The CDR3 runs to 19 residues. This CDR3 is CASRGREDRATHSNQPQHF. The CDR3 region has the DNA TGTGCCAGCAGAGGAAGGGAGGACAGGGCAACGCATAGCAATCAGCCCCAGCATTTT.

The rearrangement links TRBV5-1 to TRBJ1-1; a possible D gene is TRBD1 (6 bases). The V gene lost 4 bases and the J gene lost 3 bases, with 13 bases spanning the gap. The CDR3 is made up of 14 amino acids. Germline CDR1 SGHRS, CDR2 YFSETQ. The CDR3 DNA follows: TGCGCCAGCAGCAACAGGGACCCAGACACTGAAGCTTTCTTT. Amino acid sequence: CASSNRDPDTEAFF.